The 13 T cell receptor beta chains below were found in one sample sequenced in a study of blood T cell repertoires in COVID-19. Using immunoSEQ multiplex PCR, the repertoire was profiled, and TCRdb retains in-frame clones only, with some absent. The table lists roughly 200,000 clones, 80% to 90% of them singletons. The source material was peripheral blood. The receptor source for this set is a man in his 60s with acute or convalescent COVID-19.

The rearrangement uses TRBV5-1 and TRBJ1-2; no clear D gene. The CDR3 is made up of 13 amino acids. Germline CDR1 is SGHRS and CDR2 is YFSETQ. V was clipped by 3 bases and J by 8 bases, with 14 bases between them. The DNA of the CDR3 is TGCGCCAGCAGCTCTTCACCACATGAAGGCTACACCTTC. It specifies CASSSSPHEGYTF.

The J gene is TRBJ2-3, the V gene TRBV9, with TRBD2 matching over 9 bases. This CDR3 region has 15 residues. Germline V CDR1 and CDR2: SGDLS, YYNGEE. V gave up 4 bases and J gave up 1 base; unmatched junction bases: 4. CDR3 in amino acids: CASSLSGRRTDTQYF. CDR3 nucleotide sequence: TGTGCCAGCAGCTTAAGCGGGAGGCGCACAGATACGCAGTATTTT.

The gene calls are TRBV5-4 and TRBJ2-1, with 11 positions matching TRBD1. CDR3 length: 15 residues. Germline values: CDR1 SGHNT, CDR2 YYREEE (reference sequence). V shed 3 bases and J 4 bases; nucleotides not matched to a gene: 3. The chain's CDR3 is CASSSGQGEYNEQFF. CDR3 in DNA: TGTGCCAGCAGCTCGGGACAGGGGGAATACAATGAGCAGTTCTTC. The variable domain in full, completed from reference TRBV5-4 and TRBJ2-1, reads ETGVTQSPTHLIKTRGQQVTLRCSSQSGHNTVSWYQQALGQGPQFIFQYYREEENGRGNFPPRFSGLQFPNYSSELNVNALELDDSALYLCASSSGQGEYNEQFFGPGTRLTVL.

V gene TRBV11-3 combines with J gene TRBJ2-1; 10 bases align to TRBD2. V lost 2 bases, J lost 6 bases, and 1 base stayed unmatched. CDR1 is SGHNT and CDR2 is YENEEA in the germline V gene. The CDR3 has 14 residues. The CDR3 bases are TGTGCCAGCAGCTTAAGCGGGAGGGCCAATGAGCAGTTCTTC. Amino acids: CASSLSGRANEQFF.

V gene TRBV11-2 combines with J gene TRBJ2-1; 8 bases are shared with TRBD2. This CDR3 spans 14 amino acids. Unmatched junction bases numbered 8, after V lost 5 bases and J lost 8 bases. Germline V lookup: CDR1 SGHAT, CDR2 FQNNGV. The DNA of the CDR3 is TGTGCCAGCAGCCTCATAAGCGGGAGACATGAGCAGTTCTTC. Residues: CASSLISGRHEQFF.

This clone has just a few counts. The V and J genes are TRBV12-5 and TRBJ2-1; TRBD2 aligns across 10 bases. The V segment lost 0 bases and the J segment 7 bases; nucleotides outside the gene matches: 12. Looked up from germline, CDR1 is LGHNT and CDR2 is FRNRAP. The CDR3 runs 18 residues. As DNA, the CDR3 is TGTGCTAGTGGTTTGGTACTTGGGGTCCTAGCGGGAGAGAATGAGCAGTTCTTC. Protein: CASGLVLGVLAGENEQFF.

There are a few counts of this clone. The rearrangement joins TRBV28 to TRBJ2-1; 7 bases map to TRBD2. This CDR3 is 14 amino acids long. Germline lookup yields CDR1 MDHEN and CDR2 SYDVKM. The J segment lost 5 bases and the V segment lost 5 bases, leaving 6 bases of the junction unmatched. The CDR3 protein is CASSLRRENNEQFF. CDR3 sequence (DNA): TGTGCCAGCAGTCTCAGGCGGGAGAACAATGAGCAGTTCTTC. Complete variable domain (other parts from reference TRBV28 and TRBJ2-1): DVKVTQSSRYLVKRTGEKVFLECVQDMDHENMFWYRQDPGLGLRLIYFSYDVKMKEKGDIPEGYSVSREKKERFSLILESASTNQTSMYLCASSLRRENNEQFFGPGTRLTVL.

The chain is built from TRBV19 and TRBJ1-2, with D perhaps matching TRBD1 (6 bases). V lost 3 bases, J lost 8 bases, and 16 bases lay in between. CDR3 size: 14 residues. Germline CDR1 and CDR2: LNHDA and SQIVND (reference sequence). The CDR3 is CASSIGGRIWGYTF. CDR3 in DNA: TGTGCCAGTAGTATCGGGGGGCGCATTTGGGGCTACACCTTC.

This clone has a handful of counts. This rearrangement joins TRBV13 to TRBJ2-7, with 11 bases fitting TRBD2. Per germline, CDR1 PRHDT and CDR2 FYEKMQ (reference sequence). J lost 3 bases, V lost 7 bases, and 8 bases had no gene match. This CDR3 spans 15 amino acids. The CDR3 here is CASTSGTSGYYEQYF. The CDR3 coding sequence is TGTGCCAGCACCTCTGGGACTAGCGGATACTACGAGCAGTACTTC.

The rearrangement uses TRBV19 and TRBJ2-1; 8 nucleotides align to TRBD1. CDR1 and CDR2 from the germline V gene are LNHDA and SQIVND (reference sequence). CDR3 length equals 12 residues. The junction had 7 bases not matched to a gene; V was cut back by 4 bases and J by 14 bases. The CDR3 spells CASSTSTGEKFF. Written as DNA, the CDR3 is TGTGCCAGTAGTACTTCGACAGGGGAGAAGTTCTTC.

The chain couples TRBV5-1 to TRBJ1-1; D gene unclear. The V gene's germline CDR1 is SGHRS and CDR2 YFSETQ. V lost 4 bases and J 0 bases, leaving 13 bases between the germline ends. This CDR3 comprises 15 residues. In DNA, the CDR3 is TGCGCCAGCAGCGTCGGTAGCGTCATGAACACTGAAGCTTTCTTT. Translation gives CASSVGSVMNTEAFF.

This clone was counted once. The genes are TRBV19 and TRBJ2-2; 9 bases map to TRBD2. Germline V gives CDR1 LNHDA, CDR2 SQIVND (reference sequence). There are 15 residues in the CDR3. V lost 8 bases to trimming and J lost 2 bases; unmatched junction nucleotides: 6. The CDR3, as DNA: TGTGCCAGTGTGTTAGCGGGAGTTAACACCGGGGAGCTGTTTTTT. Its translation is CASVLAGVNTGELFF. The whole variable domain, remainder taken from reference TRBV19 and TRBJ2-2, is DGGITQSPKYLFRKEGQNVTLSCEQNLNHDAMYWYRQDPGQGLRLIYYSQIVNDFQKGDIAEGYSVSREKKESFPLTVTSAQKNPTAFYLCASVLAGVNTGELFFGEGSRLTVL.

This clone has only a few counts. The genes are TRBV14 and TRBJ1-2; weak D call: TRBD1 (6 bases). Germline V lookup: CDR1 SGHDN, CDR2 FVKESK. The CDR3 loop spans 14 amino acids. Trimming removed 2 bases from V and 7 bases from J, with 14 bases in between. The CDR3, as DNA: TGTGCCAGCAGCCAAAATACAGGGATATCTGGCTACACCTTC. Residues: CASSQNTGISGYTF. The full variable domain, rest sourced from reference TRBV14 and TRBJ1-2, is EAGVTQFPSHSVIEKGQTVTLRCDPISGHDNLYWYRRVMGKEIKFLLHFVKESKQDESGMPNNRFLAERTGGTYSTLKVQPAELEDSGVYFCASSQNTGISGYTFGSGTRLTVV.